This T cell receptor (beta chain) was found in a study of EBV T-cell therapy then PD-1 blockade in nasopharyngeal carcinoma. This clone was seen only a few times. What it recognizes is unknown. The method was immunoSEQ multiplex PCR; TCRdb's version includes in-frame clones alone and lacks a portion of them. The profile covers 20,000 or so clones, with about 80% appearing a single time and roughly 28% taken by the ten largest. Treatment here: AdE1-LMPpoly-expanded autologous EBV-specific T-cell therapy followed by anti-PD-1 nivolumab. Germline CDR1 reads SEHNR; CDR2 reads FQNEAQ (reference sequence). The length of the CDR3 is 14 residues. Trimming at V came to 8 bases and at J to 4 bases, leaving 11 bases not matched to a gene.

The sample was CD8+ T cells from blood, taken around day 58 from a patient whose treatment included autologous EBV-specific T cells and nivolumab. This sequence originates from a man aged 40-49 years with nasopharyngeal carcinoma. V gene TRBV7-9 combines with J gene TRBJ2-7, with TRBD1 matching over 7 bases. CDR3 in amino acids: CASQTGEDLYEQYF. Here the CDR3 DNA reads TGTGCCAGCCAAACAGGGGAAGATTTGTACGAGCAGTACTTC.